The T cell receptor (beta chain) described here comes from a study of CD8+ T cells in alopecia areata. About the study: Those patients who were treated received oral tofacitinib, which was given at 5 to 10 mg twice daily for moderate-to-severe alopecia areata. Study-wide points: Lesional scalp displayed greater clonality than normal scalp, most notably in alopecia totalis/universalis.

Worth noting for this clone: Its antigen remains unidentified.

Trimming took 6 bases from V and 5 from J; bases not matched to a gene: 6. The CDR3 spans 14 residues. The germline CDR1 and CDR2 sequences are SEHNR and FQNEAQ (reference sequence). Described treatment: oral pan-JAK inhibitor, 5-10 mg twice daily. Alopecia areata patients gave lesional scalp punch biopsies and peripheral blood samples. Sorted out of PBMCs were CD4+ T cells and CD8+ T cells. cDNA serving as the sequencing template came from extracted, reverse transcribed RNA. Produced via immunoSEQ multiplex PCR; TCRdb's table is partial and in-frame only. This sample has about 200,000 clones, with around 66% found just once.

Sequencing was performed on CD4+ T cells sorted from blood, taken at week 4, from a patient treated with tofacitinib. This chain joins TRBV7-9 and TRBJ1-4; 7 bases are shared with TRBD1. This clonotype was sampled from a human donor with alopecia areata. This CDR3 is CASSSKGANEKLFF. For the CDR3, the DNA is TGTGCCAGCAGTTCGAAGGGGGCGAATGAAAAACTGTTTTTT.